This TCR beta chain emerged from a study of human T cells and chemical hapten exposure (dated by TCRdb to the early 2020s). For the wider study: For sensitization, 2% DPC in acetone was applied to a roughly 2 cm by roughly 2 cm area of upper inner arm skin. Weekly therapeutic DPC doses were additionally applied to the scalp of patients throughout the roughly 23-week study period. Patch testing was performed on the upper back with Finn chambers containing 0.01% DPC, and the patch tests were scored after 6 days according to International Contact Dermatitis Research Group standards. The mostly female patient cohort included alopecia areata with under or over 50% scalp involvement, alopecia totalis and alopecia universalis. Libraries were pooled for sequencing, and per-sample TCR yields varied mainly because of small differences in library volumes within the pool. The study tracked peripheral blood TCR repertoire changes in vivo during primary and secondary sensitization to the hapten diphenylcyclopropenone (DPC) in alopecia patients. Patient blood was sampled pre-sensitization (week 0) and at 2, 6 and about 24 weeks after DPC sensitization. For TCR sequencing, blood came from 25 to 35 alopecia patients at anywhere from one to four time points (pre-sensitization, 2, 6 and 24 weeks). From each blood RNA sample, both TCR alpha and TCR beta chains were sequenced.

The paper as a whole reports these results and caveats: The number of TCRs above 1 in 1000 frequency did not change with DPC sensitization; there was no evidence of global repertoire structure alterations. A positive correlation was found between the number of PT1 expanded TCRs and patch test score, with significance reached at thresholds 8, 16 and 32 but not 4. Repeated subsampling changed both the strength of the expansion versus patch-test correlation and the threshold at which the correlation became significant. Compared with pre-sensitization or healthy control sets, expanded TCRs formed significantly more large CDR3 similarity clusters, which is consistent with antigen-driven responses. All patients had alopecia, a presumed autoimmune disease, so their immune response might differ from that of healthy individuals.

The V end loses 0 bases and the J end loses 4 bases, and a stretch of 22 bases separates them. The CDR3 has 20 amino acids, counting the end cysteine and phenylalanine. Only the CDR3 region is kept as DNA, spanning 60 bases read in frame from base 1. CDR1 is given as LGHNA and CDR2 as YSLEER, both from the germline V gene. This clonotype occurred a few times. The antigen it recognizes is unknown. No per-base quality is available; no much larger clone lies one base away. What the time point label conveys for this sample: patch test 1, 2 weeks after DPC sensitization. The treatment or condition label here, explained by the study, means: therapeutic diphenylcyclopropenone sensitization with weekly scalp DPC. Total RNA was extracted from unfractionated whole blood that had been collected in Tempus Blood RNA tubes. At each patch-test visit, blood was drawn before the patch test was applied. To be eligible, patients had to be aged 18 to 70, diagnosed with alopecia and judged suitable for DPC therapy, while pregnant patients were excluded.

The library was made by RACE. Instrument used: NextSeq 500. During library preparation, unique molecular identifiers were attached to individual cDNA molecules so that TCRs could be counted in a quantitative, reproducible way. In the paper's pipeline: A median of about 87,000 TCRs per sample was observed, with a range of roughly 20,000 to 700,000. The Decombinator software suite was used to annotate the V, J and CDR3 of the TCR reads. For the PS versus PT1 abundance plots, all samples were subsampled to the same number of TCRs (28,000). Expanded TCRs were defined as absent before sensitization and observed at least eight times at the 2-week time point. TCRdb cleaned the public reads at Q25 with fastp, built clones with MiXCR and kept in-frame beta chains. When rows share a CDR3 protein, they turn into one entry using the most common DNA and genes. In this record, the V and J calls reflect TCRdb's handling and not the investigators' own analysis. Present in this sample are around 39,000 distinct CDR3 sequences, roughly 6.4% of which were seen just once. More than 7% of the sample is taken by the ten largest.

Recombination joined TRBV4-3 with TRBJ2-6; D gene: possibly TRBD1, on 6 matching bases. The source was whole blood, collected in connection with sensitization to the hapten diphenylcyclopropenone (DPC). This clonotype was sampled from a woman aged 30 to 39 with alopecia areata. Some clones in this sample may be carry-over from other donors' samples. The bases are TGCGCCAGCAGCCAAGATTGGGGCCGGGACACCCAATGGGGGGCCAACGTCCTGACTTTC. Its protein product is CASSQDWGRDTQWGANVLTF.